Included here is one T cell receptor (beta chain) sequence, with context. The antigen is undetermined. The sample is drawn from a study of OX40 agonist ivuxolimab in advanced cancers. Study-level background: The drug used for patients, ivuxolimab, was an agonistic anti-OX40 (CD134) antibody. Administration of intravenous ivuxolimab to patients occurred every 2 weeks at 0.01 to 10 mg/kg.

Generated by immunoSEQ multiplex PCR, the TCRdb table keeps only in-frame clones and is missing some. There are 50,000 to 75,000 clones in the sample; under 90% occur only once, and more than 1.2% lies in the top ten. Exclusion of a patient followed from autoimmune disease history or systemic immunosuppression. Germline assignment: CDR1 SGHVS and CDR2 FQNEAQ. V lost 3 bases and J lost 10, with 10 bases in between. CDR3 length: 12 residues. Notes on the study in general: Doses of 0.1 to 3.0 mg/kg were accompanied by clonal expansion of CD4+ and CD8+ blood T cells by week 6.

The starting material was CD4+ or CD8+ T cells sorted from blood, obtained in a trial of the OX40 agonist ivuxolimab. V usage is TRBV7-8 and J usage is TRBJ2-1; no reliable D call. The clonotype comes from an adult with an advanced solid tumor such as melanoma, head and neck, liver or kidney cancer. CDR3 coding DNA: TGTGCCAGCAGCTTTCACGTCGGAGAGCAGTTCTTC. Translated, it gives CASSFHVGEQFF. The full variable domain, in which reference TRBV7-8 and TRBJ2-1 provide the parts outside the CDR3, is GAGVSQSPRYKVAKRGQDVALRCDPISGHVSLFWYQQALGQGPEFLTYFQNEAQLDKSGLPSDRFFAERPEGSVSTLKIQRTQQEDSAVYLCASSFHVGEQFFGPGTRLTVL.